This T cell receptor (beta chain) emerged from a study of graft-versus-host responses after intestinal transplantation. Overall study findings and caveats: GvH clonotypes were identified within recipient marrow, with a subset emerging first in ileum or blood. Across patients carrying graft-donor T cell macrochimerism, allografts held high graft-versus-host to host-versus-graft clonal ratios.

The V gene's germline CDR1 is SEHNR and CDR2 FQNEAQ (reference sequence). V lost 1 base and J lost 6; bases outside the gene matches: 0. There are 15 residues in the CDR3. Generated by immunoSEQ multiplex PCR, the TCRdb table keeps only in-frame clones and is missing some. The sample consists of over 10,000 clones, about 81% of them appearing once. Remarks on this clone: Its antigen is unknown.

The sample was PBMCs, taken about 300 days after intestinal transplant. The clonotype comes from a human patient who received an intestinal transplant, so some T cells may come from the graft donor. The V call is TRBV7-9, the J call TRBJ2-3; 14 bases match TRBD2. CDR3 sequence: CASSLGTSGRDTQYF. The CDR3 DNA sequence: TGTGCCAGCAGCTTAGGGACTAGCGGGAGGGATACGCAGTATTTT.